Presented here are 32 T cell receptor beta chains from one specimen sequenced in a study of blood T cells in healthy people across ages. A second 7 to 11 cycle PCR used barcoded and J-beta primers. TCRdb fed the 5' RACE reads into MiXCR, producing one record per CDR3 protein. This sample yields fewer than 800,000 distinct CDR3 sequences, of which roughly 32% are seen a single time; just over 15% belongs to the top ten. Sequencing was performed on blood. The receptors derive from a woman of 80 years or more in good health.

This clonotype was detected ten times or more. The CDR3 nucleotides are TGTGCCAGCAGTGAAGCGCCTAGTAGACATGAGCAGTTCTTC. It encodes CASSEAPSRHEQFF. The chain links TRBV2 to TRBJ2-1; D ambiguous. CDR3 length: 14 residues. V was clipped by 0 bases and J by 8 bases, with 11 bases between them. Germline-derived CDR1 and CDR2 are SNHLY and FYNNEI.

This clonotype showed up just a few times. Since a much larger clone is just one base distant, this may be a read error. This chain links TRBV7-2 with TRBJ2-7; no clear D gene. The germline V and J ends were trimmed by 5 bases and 3 bases, with 8 bases remaining between them. The CDR3 extends over 12 amino acids. The germline CDR1 and CDR2 sequences are SGHTA and FQGNSA. The DNA of the CDR3 is TGTGCCAGCAGCCTAACTTGCTACGAGCAGTACTTC. It specifies CASSLTCYEQYF.

The chain employs TRBV5-1 and TRBJ1-4, with TRBD1 matching 9 bases. The ends lost 8 bases at V and 5 bases at J; junction bases unmatched: 10. In germline, CDR1 is SGHRS, CDR2 YFSETQ. This CDR3 is 15 amino acids long. DNA for the CDR3: TGCGCCAGTCAGGAGGCCGGGACAGGGAATGAAAAACTGTTTTTT. Protein sequence: CASQEAGTGNEKLFF.

This clonotype was counted between two and nine times. The rearrangement joins TRBV7-9 to TRBJ1-2; D unresolved. CDR1 and CDR2 (germline): SEHNR, FQNEAQ (reference sequence). CDR3 length: 14 residues. V was clipped by 3 bases and J by 4 bases, with 12 bases between them. The CDR3 protein is CASSLVEGGYGYTF. DNA for the CDR3: TGTGCCAGCAGCTTGGTCGAGGGAGGCTATGGCTACACCTTC.

To note about this clonotype: One base away lies a much larger clone, so this may be a sequencing read error. CDR3 in amino acids: CASSESPGQNAEAFF. The CDR3 DNA reads as TGTGCCAGCAGTGAATCCCCGGGACAGAACGCTGAAGCTTTCTTT. The chain is built from TRBV6-4 and TRBJ1-1, with TRBD1 matching 7 bases. The germline V gene encodes CDR1 MRHNA and CDR2 SNTAGT. This CDR3 has 15 residues.

This clonotype was observed many times. The V and J genes are TRBV11-1 and TRBJ2-1; 12 bases are a match to TRBD2. Germline loops: CDR1 SGHAT, CDR2 FQDESV (reference sequence). J gave up 2 bases and V 5 bases, and 7 bases lay outside the gene matches. This CDR3 region has 17 residues. The CDR3 here is CASSLTRTSGTYNEQFF. The CDR3 region has the DNA TGTGCCAGCAGCCTAACTCGGACTAGCGGGACCTACAATGAGCAGTTCTTC.

Notes on this clonotype: At one end the junction does not follow the germline gene, possibly because of a read error. The chain employs TRBV20-1 and TRBJ1-5; tentatively, D is TRBD1 (6 bases). This CDR3 comprises 14 residues. Germline assignment: CDR1 DFQATT and CDR2 SNEGSKA (reference sequence). The CDR3 DNA follows: TGCAGTGCTATACAGGGCTGGGGGAATCAGTCCCAGCATTTT. As protein: CSAIQGWGNQSQHF.

The J gene is TRBJ1-6, the V gene TRBV9, with a tentative D call TRBD1 (6 bases). Germline assignment: CDR1 SGDLS and CDR2 YYNGEE. The CDR3 contains 15 residues. Between the trimmed V and J ends, which lost 0 bases and 7 bases, there was a span of 11 bases. CDR3 coding DNA: TGTGCCAGCAGCGTAGGAAGGGGGGGGAATTCACCCCTCCACTTT. The encoded protein is CASSVGRGGNSPLHF.

The sample holds many counts of this clonotype. The chain is built from TRBV7-2 and TRBJ1-2; 7 nucleotides match TRBD1. Looked up from germline, CDR1 is SGHTA and CDR2 is FQGNSA. The CDR3 has 14 amino acids. With 1 base clipped from V and 7 bases from J, the junction kept 6 bases outside the gene matches. The CDR3 loop is CASSLDGQAVGYTF. CDR3 nucleotides: TGTGCCAGCAGCTTAGACGGACAGGCTGTTGGCTACACCTTC. The whole variable domain, remainder taken from reference TRBV7-2 and TRBJ1-2, is GAGVSQSPSNKVTEKGKDVELRCDPISGHTALYWYRQSLGQGLEFLIYFQGNSAPDKSGLPSDRFSAERTGGSVSTLTIQRTQQEDSAVYLCASSLDGQAVGYTFGSGTRLTVV.

This clonotype has at least ten counts. V is TRBV5-6 and J is TRBJ1-6, with unresolved D. V lost 4 bases to trimming and J lost 8 bases, with 16 bases between them. The germline V gene has CDR1 SGHDT and CDR2 YYEEEE. The CDR3 consists of 15 residues. CDR3 sequence: CASSPQGQRDSPLHF. The DNA of the CDR3 is TGTGCCAGCAGCCCCCAAGGTCAGCGGGATTCACCCCTCCACTTT.

This clonotype has ten or more counts. The chain combines TRBV6-6 with TRBJ2-3, with D maybe TRBD2 (6 bases). The V gene lost 5 bases and the J gene lost 4 bases, with 16 bases spanning the gap. The CDR3 spans 15 residues. Germline CDR1 reads MNHNY; CDR2 reads SVGAGI (reference sequence). The DNA for the CDR3 is TGTGCCAGCAGTACGGGGGACGGAGTTCCAGATACGCAGTATTTT. Translating gives CASSTGDGVPDTQYF.

This clonotype was seen ten or more times. The rearrangement joins TRBV9 to TRBJ2-1; 13 nucleotides match TRBD2. The V gene end was trimmed by 7 bases and the J gene end by 7 bases; junction bases not matched to a gene: 8. The CDR3 sequence is 15 residues long. Germline assignment: CDR1 SGDLS and CDR2 YYNGEE. CDR3 residues: CASATTSGGTNEQFF. In DNA form, the CDR3 reads TGTGCCAGCGCCACGACTAGCGGGGGGACGAATGAGCAGTTCTTC.

A few counts support this clonotype. The J gene is TRBJ1-3, the V gene TRBV6-6; maybe TRBD1 (6 bases). The CDR3 has 14 amino acids. Trimming removed 6 bases at V and 0 bases at J, with 9 bases between. Germline CDR1 is MNHNY and CDR2 is SVGAGI (reference sequence). CDR3 in DNA: TGTGCCAGCAGACCGGGGGCCTCTGGAAACACCATATATTTT. Encoded protein: CASRPGASGNTIYF.

The chain employs TRBV29-1 and TRBJ2-7; maybe TRBD2 (5 bases). The J call is doubtful: the DNA matches TRBJ2-5 better. This CDR3 is 12 amino acids long. CDR1 and CDR2 from the germline V gene are SQVTM and ANQGSEA. CDR3 sequence reads: CSVAERQETQYF. For the CDR3, the DNA is TGCAGCGTTGCGGAGCGGCAAGAGACCCAGTACTTC.

This clonotype was detected once. A much larger clone differs from this one at a single base, so this may be a read error. The chain is built from TRBV28 and TRBJ2-3; D uncertain. Germline CDR1 is MDHEN and CDR2 is SYDVKM. The CDR3 spans 12 residues. The CDR3 DNA reads as TGTGCCAGCAGGGAAAGGGCAGATAGGCAGTATTTT. Amino acid sequence: CASRERADRQYF.

This clonotype has just a few counts. The V and J genes are TRBV7-3 and TRBJ2-2; TRBD1 aligns across 8 bases. The CDR3 has 16 residues. Germline V gene data show CDR1 as SGHTA and CDR2 as FQGTGA. With V trimmed by 5 bases and J by 7 bases, 12 bases remained unmatched. This chain's CDR3 is CASSPQGQGIGGELFF. CDR3 nucleotides: TGTGCCAGCAGCCCCCAAGGACAGGGCATCGGCGGGGAGCTGTTTTTT.

This chain connects TRBV6-2 or TRBV6-3 to TRBJ2-6; D tentatively fits TRBD1 or TRBD2 (5 bases each). Deletions cut 2 bases from V and 4 bases from J, with 15 bases between. The CDR3 consists of 17 residues. Germline-derived CDR1 and CDR2 are MNHEY and SVGEGT. For the CDR3, the DNA is TGTGCCAGCAGTTACCGGGACGGGGTCGAAGGGGCCAACGTCCTGACTTTC. Residues: CASSYRDGVEGANVLTF.

This clonotype was seen many times. The chain couples TRBV6-5 to TRBJ2-7; TRBD1 might be the D (6 bases). The ends were cut back, 5 bases at V and 2 bases at J, with 10 bases in the middle. Germline V gene lookup returns CDR1 MNHEY and CDR2 SVGAGI. CDR3 length equals 13 residues. The CDR3 region is CASSRQETYEQYF. CDR3 in DNA: TGTGCCAGCAGTAGACAGGAGACCTACGAGCAGTACTTC.

This clonotype came up a few times. The chain uses TRBV18 and TRBJ1-6, with 7 positions matching TRBD1. The CDR3 totals 14 residues. After removal of 5 bases from V and 5 bases from J, the junction contained 3 bases not matched to a gene. The germline CDR1 and CDR2 sequences are KGHSH and LQKENI. The CDR3 DNA reads as TGTGCCAGCTCAAGGGACAGTAATAATTCACCCCTCCACTTT. Translated: CASSRDSNNSPLHF.

With respect to this clonotype: The junction departs from germline at one end; a sequencing error may be responsible. The chain employs TRBV20-1 and TRBJ1-2, with D unclear. CDR3 length: 12 residues. Looked up from germline, CDR1 is DFQATT and CDR2 is SNEGSKA (reference sequence). In DNA, the CDR3 is TGCAGTGCTGCGACGGGAAACTATGGCTGCACCTTC. This translates into CSAATGNYGCTF.

This clonotype was seen many times. The V call is TRBV7-2, the J call TRBJ2-2; 10 bases match TRBD1. CDR1 and CDR2 (germline): SGHTA, FQGNSA. J gave up 6 bases and V 6 bases, and 4 bases lay outside the gene matches. The length of the CDR3 is 14 residues. CDR3 sequence (DNA): TGTGCCAGCAGAGGACAGGGGGGGTCCGGGGAGCTGTTTTTT. It translates to CASRGQGGSGELFF. The variable domain in full, with the rest retrieved from reference TRBV7-2 and TRBJ2-2, is GAGVSQSPSNKVTEKGKDVELRCDPISGHTALYWYRQSLGQGLEFLIYFQGNSAPDKSGLPSDRFSAERTGGSVSTLTIQRTQQEDSAVYLCASRGQGGSGELFFGEGSRLTVL.

In its sample, this clonotype was seen a few times. The chain uses TRBV20-1 and TRBJ1-2; no clear D. Germline CDR1 reads DFQATT; CDR2 reads SNEGSKA (reference sequence). This CDR3 contains 15 residues. The V and J ends lost 1 base and 0 bases respectively, with 12 bases between them. The CDR3 coding sequence is TGCAGTGCTAGAGGGTGGGCAGATACTAACTATGGCTACACCTTC. As protein: CSARGWADTNYGYTF.

This clonotype has a count of ten or more. The CDR3 DNA sequence: TGTGCCAGCAGTCGCGGAACAGGGGATTATGGCTACACCTTC. Translated, it gives CASSRGTGDYGYTF. The chain carries TRBV12-3 or TRBV12-4 and TRBJ1-2, with 7 nucleotides matching TRBD1. There are 14 residues in the CDR3. V lost 5 bases, J lost 5 bases, and 8 bases stayed unmatched.

This clonotype has a count of ten or more. This chain connects TRBV28 to TRBJ2-3, with 10 bases identical to TRBD1. Looked up from germline, CDR1 is MDHEN and CDR2 is SYDVKM. This CDR3 has 15 residues. With 6 bases clipped from V and 4 bases from J, the junction kept 7 bases outside the gene matches. In nucleotides, the CDR3 is TGTGCCAGCAGCCGACAGGGGGCGGGGTCAGATACGCAGTATTTT. This translates into CASSRQGAGSDTQYF.

This clonotype occurred many times. The chain uses TRBV5-1 and TRBJ2-5; no clear D gene. This CDR3 is 15 amino acids long. The V end was cut by 0 bases, the J end by 1 base, with 10 bases between. Per germline, CDR1 SGHRS and CDR2 YFSETQ. The CDR3 sequence is CASSLAGRTQETQYF. The CDR3, as DNA: TGCGCCAGCAGCTTGGCCGGTAGGACCCAAGAGACCCAGTACTTC. Based on the CDR3 plus reference TRBV5-1 and TRBJ2-5, the full variable domain is KAGVTQTPRYLIKTRGQQVTLSCSPISGHRSVSWYQQTPGQGLQFLFEYFSETQRNKGNFPGRFSGRQFSNSRSEMNVSTLELGDSALYLCASSLAGRTQETQYFGPGTRLLVL.

This clonotype was seen repeatedly, ten times or more. This may be a read error, as it is one base from a much larger clone. The rearrangement uses TRBV7-3 and TRBJ2-6, with D tentatively TRBD1 (5 bases). This CDR3 region has 16 residues. Germline assignment: CDR1 SGHTA and CDR2 FQGTGA. CDR3 protein: CASSPGLGSGANVRTF. In nucleotides, the CDR3 is TGTGCCAGCAGCCCAGGATTGGGGTCTGGGGCCAACGTCCGGACTTTC.

This clonotype showed up just once. This could be a read error, since a much larger clone is one nucleotide away. The chain uses TRBV14 and TRBJ2-1, with D perhaps matching TRBD2 (5 bases). The V end was cut by 0 bases, the J end by 7 bases, with 16 bases between. CDR1 and CDR2 (germline): SGHDN, FVKESK. This CDR3 has 16 residues. CDR3 sequence: CASSQEAGRGRNEQFF. The CDR3 DNA reads TGTGCCAGCAGCCAAGAGGCGGGTCGCGGTAGAAATGAGCAGTTCTTC.

V and J are TRBV7-2 and TRBJ2-7; D is undetermined. V lost 5 bases, J lost 0 bases, and 8 bases lay in between. Germline CDR1 reads SGHTA; CDR2 reads FQGNSA. The CDR3 totals 13 residues. For the CDR3, the DNA is TGTGCCAGCAGCCAACAGTCCTCCTACGAGCAGTACTTC. It specifies CASSQQSSYEQYF.

The chain uses TRBV18 and TRBJ1-5; TRBD1 might be the D (5 bases). CDR1 and CDR2 from the germline V gene are KGHSH and LQKENI. This CDR3 is 14 amino acids long. The V end was cut by 2 bases, the J end by 3 bases, with 8 bases between. CDR3 residues: CASSPVGTNQPQHF. For the CDR3, the DNA is TGTGCCAGCTCACCAGTGGGGACCAATCAGCCCCAGCATTTT. Full variable domain (missing parts from reference TRBV18 and TRBJ1-5): NAGVMQNPRHLVRRRGQEARLRCSPMKGHSHVYWYRQLPEEGLKFMVYLQKENIIDESGMPKERFSAEFPKEGPSILRIQQVVRGDSAAYFCASSPVGTNQPQHFGDGTRLSIL.

This chain uses TRBV5-1 with TRBJ2-1, with 11 bases lining up with TRBD2. CDR1 and CDR2 (germline): SGHRS, YFSETQ. The CDR3 totals 17 residues. V lost 1 base, J lost 6 bases, and 9 bases stayed unmatched. DNA for the CDR3: TGCGCCAGCAGCTTGCGCCTCTTTAGCGGGAGGGGCAATGAGCAGTTCTTC. Amino acids: CASSLRLFSGRGNEQFF. Variable domain in full (rest from reference TRBV5-1 and TRBJ2-1): KAGVTQTPRYLIKTRGQQVTLSCSPISGHRSVSWYQQTPGQGLQFLFEYFSETQRNKGNFPGRFSGRQFSNSRSEMNVSTLELGDSALYLCASSLRLFSGRGNEQFFGPGTRLTVL.

This clonotype showed up just a few times. Possible read error: a much larger clone is one base away. The rearrangement joins TRBV9 to TRBJ2-7, with 11 bases fitting TRBD1. CDR1 is SGDLS and CDR2 is YYNGEE in the germline V gene. The V and J ends lost 4 bases and 7 bases, in that order; junction bases with no gene match: 10. The CDR3 loop spans 15 amino acids. In DNA, the CDR3 is TGTGCCAGCAGCTCGGACAGGGGGCAGTACAATGAGCAGTACTTC. It yields the protein CASSSDRGQYNEQYF.

This clonotype was picked up many times. V and J are TRBV2 and TRBJ2-3; 7 bases match TRBD1. Germline CDR1 reads SNHLY; CDR2 reads FYNNEI. The V gene end was trimmed by 1 base and the J gene end by 2 bases; junction bases not matched to a gene: 3. This CDR3 region has 15 residues. As DNA, the CDR3 is TGTGCCAGCAGTGAAGAAGGGACAGTCACAGATACGCAGTATTTT. This sequence encodes CASSEEGTVTDTQYF.